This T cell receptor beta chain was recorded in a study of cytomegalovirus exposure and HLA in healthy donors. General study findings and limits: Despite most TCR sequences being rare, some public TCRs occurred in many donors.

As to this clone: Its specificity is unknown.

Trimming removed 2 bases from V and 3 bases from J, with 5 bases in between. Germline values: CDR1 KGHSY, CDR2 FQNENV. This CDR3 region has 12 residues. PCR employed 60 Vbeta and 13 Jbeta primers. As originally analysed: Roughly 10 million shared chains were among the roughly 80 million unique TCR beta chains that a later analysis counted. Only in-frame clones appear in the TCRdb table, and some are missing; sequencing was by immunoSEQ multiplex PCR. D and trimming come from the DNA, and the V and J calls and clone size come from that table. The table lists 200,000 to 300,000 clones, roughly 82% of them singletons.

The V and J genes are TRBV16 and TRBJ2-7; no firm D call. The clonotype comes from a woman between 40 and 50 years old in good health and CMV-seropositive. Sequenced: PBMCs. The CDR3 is CASSQTNYEQYF. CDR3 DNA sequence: TGTGCCAGCAGCCAAACAAACTACGAGCAGTACTTC.